This paragraph reports one TCR beta chain. Per the original data handling: Counts of nucleated cells, estimated from reference gene primer amplification, were obtained. Repertoires were generated with immunoSEQ multiplex PCR, while TCRdb's copy carries only in-frame clones and drops some. V, J and clone size reflect that table, while D and trimming were determined from the DNA. The sample holds 85,000 to 130,000 clones; roughly 90% are singletons and the top ten take roughly 6%. These data originate in a study of blood T cell repertoires in COVID-19. Study information: COVID-19 samples, acute and convalescent, were from the United States, Italy and Spain. From T cells, B-cell-depleted T cells, or PBMCs came the material, which was cDNA or gDNA.

V lost 1 base and J lost 5; bases outside the gene matches: 6. This CDR3 comprises 16 residues. From germline, CDR1 is SEHNR and CDR2 FQNEAQ (reference sequence). The chain employs TRBV7-9 and TRBJ2-7; 12 bases are shared with TRBD1. The sequence came from a human donor in a cohort sampled during active COVID-19. The sample consisted of peripheral blood. CDR3 protein: CASSLVTGTGGDEQYF. In DNA form, the CDR3 reads TGTGCCAGCAGCTTAGTTACCGGGACAGGGGGCGACGAGCAGTACTTC.